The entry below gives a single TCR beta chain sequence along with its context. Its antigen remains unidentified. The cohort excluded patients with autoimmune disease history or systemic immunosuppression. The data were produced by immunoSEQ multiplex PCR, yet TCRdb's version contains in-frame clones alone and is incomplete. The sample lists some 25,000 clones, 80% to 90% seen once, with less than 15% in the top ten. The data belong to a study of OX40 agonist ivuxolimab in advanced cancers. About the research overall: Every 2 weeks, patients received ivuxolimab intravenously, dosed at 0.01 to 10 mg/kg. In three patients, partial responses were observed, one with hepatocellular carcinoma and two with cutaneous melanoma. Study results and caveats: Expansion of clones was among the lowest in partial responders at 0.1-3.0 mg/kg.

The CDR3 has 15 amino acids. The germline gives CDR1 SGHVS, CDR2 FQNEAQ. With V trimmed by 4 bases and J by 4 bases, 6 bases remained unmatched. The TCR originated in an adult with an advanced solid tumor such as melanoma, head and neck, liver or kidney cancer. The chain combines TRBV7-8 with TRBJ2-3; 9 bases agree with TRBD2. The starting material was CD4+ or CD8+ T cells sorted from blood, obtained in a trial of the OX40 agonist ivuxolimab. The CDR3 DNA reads TGTGCCAGCAGCTCGGGACTAGCCTCCGCAGATACGCAGTATTTT. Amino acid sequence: CASSSGLASADTQYF.